This T cell receptor (beta chain) was recovered during a study of shared clonotypes between healthy human individuals. A CD45RA-negative memory subset and a CD45RA+ naive subset were separated from the CD4+ cells. Whole-study results and caveats: At large depth, rarefaction still showed sorted-subset sequencing to be incomplete. As a rule, naive subsets had a larger estimated richness than memory subsets.

CDR3 length: 16 residues. V lost 1 base and J 4 bases, leaving 16 bases between the germline ends. Per the germline V gene, CDR1 is MDHEN and CDR2 is SYDVKM. The authors ran the assay at deep level. Some clones are missing from TCRdb's copy, which holds only in-frame ones; the method was immunoSEQ multiplex PCR. The sample comprises some 2,500,000 clones, approximately 93% of which are singletons, and approximately 0.36% rests with the top ten. This clone was observed once. Its antigen is not known. Sequenced: naive CD4+ T cells from PBMCs. Indicated subset: CD45RA+ positively selected. The chain employs TRBV28 and TRBJ2-5; D is perhaps TRBD2 (6 bases). The receptor was isolated from a man younger than 30 in good health. Some clones in this sample may be carry-over from other donors' samples. CDR3 DNA: TGTGCCAGCAGTTTATTGGCGGGAAACCGGGGAGAGACCCAGTACTTC. This sequence encodes CASSLLAGNRGETQYF.